The 11 T cell receptor beta chains in this list originate from one sample, sequenced in a study of beta chain features in type 1 diabetes. No antigen has been assigned to these receptors. Study findings and constraints: TCRB CDR3s from Type 1 diabetes patients were moderately but significantly shorter in all four CD4+ subsets.

As every portion of the isolated RNA was reverse transcribed, the sequencing read expressed TCRB transcripts. Profiled with immunoSEQ multiplex PCR; TCRdb holds only in-frame clones, not every one. Of around 100,000 clones in the sample, about 26% were seen once. Sequenced sample: central memory CD4+ T cells from blood. The receptors originated from a woman aged 18-29 years with type 1 diabetes.

The CDR3 spells CASSLSRTGNYGYTF. The DNA of the CDR3 is TGTGCCAGCAGCCTCTCTCGGACAGGGAATTATGGCTACACCTTC. The J gene is TRBJ1-2, the V gene TRBV7-9, with 8 nucleotides matching TRBD1. Germline V CDR1 and CDR2: SEHNR, FQNEAQ (reference sequence). The CDR3 totals 15 residues. The ends lost 5 bases at V and 5 bases at J; junction bases unmatched: 10. Full variable domain (outside the CDR3, taken from reference TRBV7-9 and TRBJ1-2): DTGVSQNPRHKITKRGQNVTFRCDPISEHNRLYWYRQTLGQGPEFLTYFQNEAQLEKSRLLSDRFSAERPKGSFSTLEIQRTEQGDSAMYLCASSLSRTGNYGYTFGSGTRLTVV.

The V call is TRBV7-3, the J call TRBJ2-5; tentatively, D is TRBD1 (6 bases). The CDR3 covers 15 residues. V was cut by 0 bases and J by 0 bases, with 8 bases left in between. Germline CDR1 reads SGHTA; CDR2 reads FQGTGA. CDR3 in DNA: TGTGCCAGCAGCTTAACCGGGACATACCAAGAGACCCAGTACTTC. Translating it yields CASSLTGTYQETQYF.

The chain recombines TRBV11-2 with TRBJ2-7; maybe TRBD1 (6 bases). CDR3 length: 14 amino acids. Per germline, CDR1 SGHAT and CDR2 FQNNGV. V dropped 1 base and J dropped 2 bases, with 9 bases sitting between them. The CDR3 region has the DNA TGTGCCAGCAGCTTAGCACAGGGCCCCTACGAGCAGTACTTC. It translates to CASSLAQGPYEQYF.

This clone has a handful of counts. At one end, the junction sequence differs from germline, possibly due to a read error. The V gene is TRBV5-6, the J gene TRBJ2-4, with 8 positions matching TRBD1. Germline CDR1 and CDR2: SGHDT and YYEEEE. The CDR3 is 13 residues long. CDR3 sequence reads: CASSFPGQAALHF. The CDR3 DNA reads as TGTGCCAGCAGCTTTCCGGGACAGGCGGCACTTCACTTC.

Here the CDR3 reads CASSLRQAYNEQFF. The CDR3 DNA follows: TGTGCCAGCTCTCTAAGACAGGCCTACAATGAGCAGTTCTTC. This sequence joins TRBV18 and TRBJ2-1; D possibly corresponds to TRBD1 (6 bases). Trimming took off 6 bases at V and 2 bases at J, with 11 bases between the two ends. The germline CDR1 and CDR2 sequences are KGHSH and LQKENI. The length of the CDR3 is 14 residues.

The rearrangement uses TRBV29-1 and TRBJ1-1; TRBD1 is a possible D gene (5 bases). The CDR3 runs to 13 residues. Germline CDR1 is SQVTM and CDR2 is ANQGSEA. V was cut by 5 bases and J by 1 base, with 11 bases left in between. The CDR3 nucleotides read TGCAGCGTTCATCAGGGTCCGAACACTGAAGCTTTCTTT. Protein sequence: CSVHQGPNTEAFF.

The chain uses TRBV2 and TRBJ2-3; 9 bases are a match to TRBD2. This CDR3 contains 15 residues. Trimming removed 3 bases from V and 4 bases from J; junction bases left unmatched: 5. From germline, CDR1 is SNHLY and CDR2 FYNNEI. CDR3 amino acids: CASSEGREGADTQYF. CDR3 DNA: TGTGCCAGCAGTGAGGGGCGGGAGGGTGCAGATACGCAGTATTTT.

This clone appeared a few times. The gene calls are TRBV28 and TRBJ2-1; 7 nucleotides match TRBD1. The CDR3 is 15 residues long. V lost 7 bases to trimming and J lost 4 bases; unmatched junction nucleotides: 10. Germline V gene lookup returns CDR1 MDHEN and CDR2 SYDVKM. The CDR3: CASTWGDRAYNEQFF. The CDR3 DNA follows: TGTGCCAGCACCTGGGGCGACAGGGCGTACAATGAGCAGTTCTTC.

The chain joins TRBV30 to TRBJ2-2; D is undetermined. Deletions cut 3 bases from V and 6 bases from J, with 8 bases between. The germline V gene has CDR1 GTSNPN and CDR2 SVGIG (reference sequence). The CDR3 loop spans 12 amino acids. The CDR3, as DNA: TGTGCCTGGAGGGGCAATTCCGGGGAGCTGTTTTTT. This encodes CAWRGNSGELFF. The complete variable domain, with remaining parts taken from reference TRBV30 and TRBJ2-2, reads SQTIHQWPATLVQPVGSPLSLECTVEGTSNPNLYWYRQAAGRGLQLLFYSVGIGQISSEVPQNLSASRPQDRQFILSSKKLLLSDSGFYLCAWRGNSGELFFGEGSRLTVL.

This chain connects TRBV28 to TRBJ2-7; TRBD1 agrees at 7 bases. From germline, CDR1 is MDHEN and CDR2 SYDVKM. V trimming: 3 bases; J trimming: 5 bases; junction bases outside the gene matches: 4. The CDR3 contains 13 residues. This CDR3 reads CASSLGTVHEQYF. The CDR3 DNA reads as TGTGCCAGCAGTTTGGGGACAGTGCACGAGCAGTACTTC.

This clone was observed a few times. The V call is TRBV6-5, the J call TRBJ2-2; 9 nucleotides line up with TRBD1. This CDR3 spans 15 amino acids. From germline, CDR1 is MNHEY and CDR2 SVGAGI. J was trimmed by 4 bases and V by 7 bases; bases with no gene match: 7. Here the CDR3 reads CASMGQGRATGELFF. The CDR3 DNA reads as TGTGCCAGCATGGGACAGGGTCGCGCCACCGGGGAGCTGTTTTTT.